The source of this T cell receptor (beta chain) is a study of yellow fever vaccine responses in identical twins. The study, taken as a whole, reports: Reportedly, twins' vaccine T cell responses looked partly convergent and partly personalized.

TCRdb recomputed calls from the RT-PCR reads with MiXCR, one row per CDR3 protein. The sample holds about 720 distinct CDR3 sequences, about 93% seen once. In regard to this clonotype: The antigen is undetermined.

The germline V gene has CDR1 SGHNT and CDR2 YENEEA. The CDR3 consists of 12 residues. V was pared by 5 bases and J by 1 base, with 3 bases between. The starting material was T cells from blood (PBMCs), unsorted or a sorted subset (not recorded which), obtained before or after yellow fever vaccination (not recorded which). The genes are TRBV11-3 and TRBJ2-1; D is unclear. The receptor comes from a woman aged 18-35 years who received the yellow fever vaccine. The CDR3 loop reads CASSPSYNEQFF. CDR3 in DNA: TGTGCCAGCAGCCCATCCTACAATGAGCAGTTCTTC.